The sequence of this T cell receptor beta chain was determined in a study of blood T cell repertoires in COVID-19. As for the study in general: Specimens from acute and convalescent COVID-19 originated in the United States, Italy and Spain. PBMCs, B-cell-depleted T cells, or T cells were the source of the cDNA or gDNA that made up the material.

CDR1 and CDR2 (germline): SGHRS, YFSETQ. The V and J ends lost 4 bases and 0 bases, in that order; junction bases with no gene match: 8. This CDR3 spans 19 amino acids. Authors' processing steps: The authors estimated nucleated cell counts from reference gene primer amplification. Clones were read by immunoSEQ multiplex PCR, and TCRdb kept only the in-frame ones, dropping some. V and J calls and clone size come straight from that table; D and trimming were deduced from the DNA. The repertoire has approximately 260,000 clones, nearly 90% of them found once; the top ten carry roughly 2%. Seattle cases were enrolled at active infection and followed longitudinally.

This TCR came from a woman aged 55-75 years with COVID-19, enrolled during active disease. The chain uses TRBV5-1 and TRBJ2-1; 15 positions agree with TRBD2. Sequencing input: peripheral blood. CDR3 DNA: TGCGCCAGCAGCGTGGGACTAGCGGGGGGATATAGCTCCTACAATGAGCAGTTCTTC. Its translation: CASSVGLAGGYSSYNEQFF.